The 11 T cell receptor beta chains given below trace back to one sample, sequenced in a study of blood T cell repertoires in COVID-19. Assay used: immunoSEQ multiplex PCR; TCRdb lists only in-frame clones, some missing. The data contain 250,000 to 350,000 clones, approximately 88% of them singletons. Sequenced: PBMCs or T cells enriched from blood (not recorded which). Every receptor here comes from a woman aged 25 to 39 who had recovered from COVID-19.

This chain connects TRBV10-2 to TRBJ2-1; the match to TRBD2 covers 9 bases. The germline V gene encodes CDR1 WSHSY and CDR2 SAAADI. The CDR3 totals 14 residues. After removal of 4 bases from V and 9 bases from J, the junction contained 7 bases not matched to a gene. The CDR3 nucleotides are TGCGCCAGCAGTGGGGTAGCGGGAGCTGGTGAGCAGTTCTTC. Residues: CASSGVAGAGEQFF.

Only a few counts were recorded for this clone. The rearrangement links TRBV9 to TRBJ2-5; D is unresolved. V was clipped by 4 bases and J by 0 bases, with 7 bases between them. This CDR3 is built from 13 residues. Germline V gene sequence: CDR1 SGDLS, CDR2 YYNGEE. This CDR3 is CASSPLYQETQYF. In nucleotides, the CDR3 is TGTGCCAGCAGCCCGCTATACCAAGAGACCCAGTACTTC.

The rearrangement uses TRBV9 and TRBJ1-3; D perhaps matches TRBD1 (6 bases). Germline V gene sequence: CDR1 SGDLS, CDR2 YYNGEE. The V end was cut by 4 bases, the J end by 0 bases, with 14 bases between. The CDR3 has 16 residues. In nucleotides, the CDR3 is TGTGCCAGCAGCCTTAACAGGGCTAGCTCTGGAAACACCATATATTTT. Translated: CASSLNRASSGNTIYF.

V gene TRBV7-2 combines with J gene TRBJ2-3; TRBD2 aligns across 12 bases. CDR3 length: 19 residues. CDR1 is SGHTA and CDR2 is FQGNSA in the germline V gene. J was trimmed by 0 bases and V by 5 bases; bases with no gene match: 12. The CDR3 is CASSGPTSGGSSSTDTQYF. As DNA, the CDR3 is TGTGCCAGCAGCGGTCCGACTAGCGGGGGATCCTCTAGCACAGATACGCAGTATTTT.

This clone rates as medium-sized. The genes are TRBV27 and TRBJ1-5, with D possibly matching TRBD1 (5 bases). The V end lost 0 bases, the J end lost 2 bases, and 11 bases lay between the germline ends. This CDR3 is 16 amino acids long. The germline V gene has CDR1 MNHEY and CDR2 SMNVEV (reference sequence). CDR3 sequence reads: CASSLSLRGGNQPQHF. The CDR3 region has the DNA TGTGCCAGCAGTTTATCCCTTAGGGGTGGCAATCAGCCCCAGCATTTT.

The chain links TRBV13 to TRBJ1-1; D gene ambiguous. The germline CDR1 and CDR2 sequences are PRHDT and FYEKMQ (reference sequence). Trimming stripped 1 base from V and 7 bases from J, with 7 bases between. This CDR3 is built from 12 residues. The CDR3 loop is CASSLEFGEAFF. In DNA, the CDR3 is TGTGCCAGCAGCTTAGAGTTCGGTGAAGCTTTCTTT.

The J gene is TRBJ2-3, the V gene TRBV5-6, with TRBD2 matching 12 bases. Germline V gene lookup returns CDR1 SGHDT and CDR2 YYEEEE. There are 17 residues in the CDR3. Trimming at V came to 2 bases and at J to 2 bases, leaving 6 bases not matched to a gene. The CDR3: CASSLLRLAGDTDTQYF. The DNA of the CDR3 is TGTGCCAGCAGCTTATTGAGACTAGCGGGGGACACAGATACGCAGTATTTT.

The V call is TRBV3-1 (or the pseudogene TRBV3-2), the J call TRBJ1-1; D gene uncertain. V lost 0 bases and J 1 base, leaving 9 bases between the germline ends. CDR3 size: 15 residues. Looked up from germline, CDR1 is LGHDT and CDR2 is YNNKEL (reference sequence). For the CDR3, the DNA is TGTGCCAGCAGCCAAGAACACAACCGGAACACTGAAGCTTTCTTT. It is translated as CASSQEHNRNTEAFF.

This clone was detected once. The rearrangement uses TRBV15 and TRBJ2-3; D is possibly TRBD2 (6 bases). Per the germline V gene, CDR1 is LNHNV and CDR2 is YYDKDF (reference sequence). Trimming took 2 bases from V and 3 from J, leaving 18 bases between them. The CDR3 consists of 17 residues. As DNA, the CDR3 is TGTGCCACCAGCAGACTCAGTTGGGCGGGGAGAACAGATACGCAGTATTTT. Residues: CATSRLSWAGRTDTQYF.

V gene TRBV7-9 combines with J gene TRBJ1-3, with 8 nucleotides matching TRBD1. J lost 0 bases, V lost 8 bases, and 9 bases had no gene match. The CDR3 loop spans 16 amino acids. The germline V gene encodes CDR1 SEHNR and CDR2 FQNEAQ (reference sequence). In DNA form, the CDR3 reads TGTGCCAGCCACAGGGGGGGACCGACCTCTGGAAACACCATATATTTT. This sequence encodes CASHRGGPTSGNTIYF.

This clone showed up just a few times. The chain has TRBV5-1 and TRBJ1-5, with D hard to call. The V gene lost 4 bases and the J gene lost 7 bases, with 18 bases spanning the gap. In germline, CDR1 is SGHRS, CDR2 YFSETQ. The CDR3 runs 15 residues. The DNA of the CDR3 is TGCGCCAGCAGCCCGGACGGGATGATTAACCAGCCCCAGCATTTT. Amino acids: CASSPDGMINQPQHF.